This T cell receptor beta chain emerged from a study of cytomegalovirus exposure and HLA in healthy donors. Findings of the study overall: Some TCR beta chains (roughly 150 of them) were listed as cytomegalovirus-associated. For TCR beta chains, V- and J-gene trimming was later linked to a missense DCLRE1C variant. Diagnosis of cytomegalovirus status made by the classifier reportedly showed high specificity and sensitivity.

Note on this clone: As yet, its antigen is unknown.

The PCR contained 60 Vbeta and 13 Jbeta primers. Assay: immunoSEQ multiplex PCR; the TCRdb copy retains only in-frame clones and omits some. Found here are 150,000 to 200,000 clones, 77% of them singletons; the top ten hold less than 1.5%. Sequences were obtained from PBMCs. This receptor was identified in a woman under 40 in good health and CMV-seropositive.

The chain's CDR3 is CAISESTSAQLWQFF. CDR3 sequence (DNA): TGTGCCATCAGTGAGTCGACTAGCGCCCAATTGTGGCAGTTCTTC. The chain is built from TRBV10-3 and TRBJ2-1, with 8 positions matching TRBD2. Germline V gene data show CDR1 as ENHRY and CDR2 as SYGVKD. Trimming took 0 bases from V and 12 from J; bases not matched to a gene: 10. The CDR3 runs to 15 residues.